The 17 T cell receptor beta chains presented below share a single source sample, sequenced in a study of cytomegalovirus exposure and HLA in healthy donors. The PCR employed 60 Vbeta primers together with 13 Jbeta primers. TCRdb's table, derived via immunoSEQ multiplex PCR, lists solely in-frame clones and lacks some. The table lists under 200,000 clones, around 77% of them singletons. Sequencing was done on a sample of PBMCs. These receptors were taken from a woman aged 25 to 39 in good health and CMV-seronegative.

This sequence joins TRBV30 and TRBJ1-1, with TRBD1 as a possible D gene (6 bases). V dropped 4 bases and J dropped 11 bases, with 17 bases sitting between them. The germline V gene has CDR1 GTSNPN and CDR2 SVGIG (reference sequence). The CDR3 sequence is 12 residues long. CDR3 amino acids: CAWKYSGTRAFF. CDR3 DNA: TGTGCCTGGAAATACTCCGGGACACGGGCTTTCTTT.

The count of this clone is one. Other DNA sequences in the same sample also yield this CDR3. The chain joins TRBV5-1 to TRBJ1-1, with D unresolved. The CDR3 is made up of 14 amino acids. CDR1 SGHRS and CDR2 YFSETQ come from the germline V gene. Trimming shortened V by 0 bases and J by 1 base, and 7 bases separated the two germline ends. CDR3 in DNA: TGCGCCAGCAGCTTGGACGGAGGGAACACTGAAGCTTTCTTT. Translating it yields CASSLDGGNTEAFF.

Here the CDR3 DNA reads TGCGCCAGCAGCCAAGAGGGACAGAACAATCAGCCCCAGCATTTT. Amino acids: CASSQEGQNNQPQHF. The chain couples TRBV4-1 to TRBJ1-5; TRBD1 agrees at 7 bases. Unmatched junction bases numbered 2, after V lost 0 bases and J lost 3 bases. The CDR3 totals 15 residues. The germline CDR1 and CDR2 sequences are MGHRA and YSYEKL.

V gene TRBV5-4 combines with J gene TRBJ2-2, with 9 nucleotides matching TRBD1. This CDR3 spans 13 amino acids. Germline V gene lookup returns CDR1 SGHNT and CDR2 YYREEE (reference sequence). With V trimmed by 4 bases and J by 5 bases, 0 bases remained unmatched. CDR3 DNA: TGTGCCAGCAGCGGACAGGGGACCGGGGAGCTGTTTTTT. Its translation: CASSGQGTGELFF.

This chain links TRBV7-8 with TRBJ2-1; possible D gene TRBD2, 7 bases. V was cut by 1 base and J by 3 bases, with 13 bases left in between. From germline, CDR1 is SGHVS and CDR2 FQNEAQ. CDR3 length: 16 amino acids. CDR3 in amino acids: CASSLVGGAVYNEQFF. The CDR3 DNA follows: TGTGCCAGCAGCTTAGTGGGGGGGGCCGTCTACAATGAGCAGTTCTTC.

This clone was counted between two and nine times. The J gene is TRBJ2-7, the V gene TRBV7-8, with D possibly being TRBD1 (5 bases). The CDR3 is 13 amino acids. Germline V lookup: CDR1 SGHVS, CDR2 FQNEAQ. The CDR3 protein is CFFREEPAYEQYF. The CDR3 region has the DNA TGTTTTTTCAGGGAAGAGCCGGCATACGAGCAGTACTTC.

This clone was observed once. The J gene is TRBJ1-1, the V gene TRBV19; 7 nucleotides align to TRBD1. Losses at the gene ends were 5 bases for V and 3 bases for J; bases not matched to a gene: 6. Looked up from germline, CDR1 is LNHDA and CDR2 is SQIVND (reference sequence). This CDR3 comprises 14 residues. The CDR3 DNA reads TGTGCCAGTAGTGCCTGGCAGGGGGACACTGAAGCTTTCTTT. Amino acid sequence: CASSAWQGDTEAFF.

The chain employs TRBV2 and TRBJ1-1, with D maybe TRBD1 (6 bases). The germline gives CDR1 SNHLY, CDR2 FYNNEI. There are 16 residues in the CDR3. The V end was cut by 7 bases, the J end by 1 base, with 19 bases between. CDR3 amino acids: CASTGGGGIWNTEAFF. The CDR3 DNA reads TGTGCCAGCACCGGAGGGGGGGGGATATGGAACACTGAAGCTTTCTTT.

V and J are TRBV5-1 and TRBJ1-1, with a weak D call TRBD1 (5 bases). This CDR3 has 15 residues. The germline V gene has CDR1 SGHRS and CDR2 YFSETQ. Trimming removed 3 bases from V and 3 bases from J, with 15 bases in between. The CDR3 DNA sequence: TGCGCCAGCAGCTCAGACAGTTCAAGTCACACTGAAGCTTTCTTT. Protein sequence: CASSSDSSSHTEAFF.

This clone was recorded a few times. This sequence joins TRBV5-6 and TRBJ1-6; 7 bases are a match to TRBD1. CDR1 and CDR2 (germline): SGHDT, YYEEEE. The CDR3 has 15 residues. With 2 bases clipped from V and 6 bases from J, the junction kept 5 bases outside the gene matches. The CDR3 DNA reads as TGTGCCAGCAGCTTACCGGGACAGTCTAATTCACCCCTCCACTTT. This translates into CASSLPGQSNSPLHF. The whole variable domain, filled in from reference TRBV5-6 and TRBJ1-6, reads DAGVTQSPTHLIKTRGQQVTLRCSPKSGHDTVSWYQQALGQGPQFIFQYYEEEERQRGNFPDRFSGHQFPNYSSELNVNALLLGDSALYLCASSLPGQSNSPLHFGNGTRLTVT.

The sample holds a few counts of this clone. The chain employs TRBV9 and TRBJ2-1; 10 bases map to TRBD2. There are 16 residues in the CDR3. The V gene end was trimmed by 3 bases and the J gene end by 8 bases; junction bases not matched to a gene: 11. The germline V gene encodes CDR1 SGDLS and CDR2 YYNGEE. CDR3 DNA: TGTGCCAGCAGCGCATTGCAGCGGGGGGGCTCGGATGAGCAGTTCTTC. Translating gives CASSALQRGGSDEQFF.

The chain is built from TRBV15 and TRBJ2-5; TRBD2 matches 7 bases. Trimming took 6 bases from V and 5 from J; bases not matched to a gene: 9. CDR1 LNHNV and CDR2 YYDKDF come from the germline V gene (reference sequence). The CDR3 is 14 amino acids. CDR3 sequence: CATSTIGGSETQYF. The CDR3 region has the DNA TGTGCCACCAGTACAATCGGGGGGAGTGAGACCCAGTACTTC. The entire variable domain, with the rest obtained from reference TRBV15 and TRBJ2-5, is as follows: DAMVIQNPRYQVTQFGKPVTLSCSQTLNHNVMYWYQQKSSQAPKLLFHYYDKDFNNEADTPDNFQSRRPNTSFCFLDIRSPGLGDTAMYLCATSTIGGSETQYFGPGTRLLVL.

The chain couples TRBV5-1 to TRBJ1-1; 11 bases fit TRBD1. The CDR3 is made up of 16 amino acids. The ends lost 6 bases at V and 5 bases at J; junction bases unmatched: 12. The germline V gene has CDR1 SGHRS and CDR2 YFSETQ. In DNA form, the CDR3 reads TGCGCCAGCACCTACATGACCGGGACAGGGGGAACTGAAGCTTTCTTT. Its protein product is CASTYMTGTGGTEAFF.

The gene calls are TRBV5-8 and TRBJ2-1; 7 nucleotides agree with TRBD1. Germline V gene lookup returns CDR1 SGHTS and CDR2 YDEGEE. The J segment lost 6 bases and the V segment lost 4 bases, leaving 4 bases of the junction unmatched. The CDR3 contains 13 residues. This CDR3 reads CASSTGQFNEQFF. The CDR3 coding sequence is TGTGCCAGCAGCACGGGACAGTTCAATGAGCAGTTCTTC.

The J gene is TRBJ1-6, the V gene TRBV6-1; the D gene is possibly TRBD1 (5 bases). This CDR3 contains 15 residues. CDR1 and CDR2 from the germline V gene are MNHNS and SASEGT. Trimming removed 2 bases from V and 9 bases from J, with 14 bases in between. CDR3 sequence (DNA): TGTGCCAGCAGTGAAATCGGGCAGGGCGGTTCACCCCTCCACTTT. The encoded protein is CASSEIGQGGSPLHF.

This CDR3 reads CSANRATEAFF. CDR3 DNA sequence: TGCAGTGCTAACAGGGCCACTGAAGCTTTCTTT. V gene TRBV20-1 combines with J gene TRBJ1-1, with D perhaps TRBD1 (6 bases). The CDR3 is made up of 11 amino acids. V lost 4 bases to trimming and J lost 4 bases, with 7 bases between them. Looked up from germline, CDR1 is DFQATT and CDR2 is SNEGSKA (reference sequence).

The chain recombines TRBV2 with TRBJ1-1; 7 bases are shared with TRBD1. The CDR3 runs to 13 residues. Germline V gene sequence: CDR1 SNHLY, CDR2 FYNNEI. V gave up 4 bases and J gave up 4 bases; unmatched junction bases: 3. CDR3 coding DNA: TGTGCCAGCAGTGGACAGGGTACCACTGAAGCTTTCTTT. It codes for CASSGQGTTEAFF.